The T cell receptor (beta chain) described here comes from a study of shared clonotypes between healthy human individuals. Study details: Researchers assigned three CD4 naive, three CD4 memory, two CD8 naive and one CD8 memory plate to each donor.

This clone was seen more than once but under ten times. The method was immunoSEQ multiplex PCR; TCRdb's version includes in-frame clones alone and lacks a portion of them. The sample lists about a million clones; roughly 72% were seen once. Trimming stripped 4 bases from V and 6 bases from J, with 15 bases between. In germline, CDR1 is MNHEY, CDR2 SMNVEV (reference sequence). The CDR3 is 15 amino acids. The TCR was taken from a man aged 18 to 35 in good health. The sample comprised memory CD4+ T cells sorted from blood. The subset is: CD45RA-negative fraction. The chain has TRBV27 and TRBJ2-2, with TRBD1 as a possible D gene (6 bases). The CDR3 DNA reads TGTGCCAGCAGTTCCCCCGGGACACGGGCCGGGGAGCTGTTTTTT. This translates into CASSSPGTRAGELFF.